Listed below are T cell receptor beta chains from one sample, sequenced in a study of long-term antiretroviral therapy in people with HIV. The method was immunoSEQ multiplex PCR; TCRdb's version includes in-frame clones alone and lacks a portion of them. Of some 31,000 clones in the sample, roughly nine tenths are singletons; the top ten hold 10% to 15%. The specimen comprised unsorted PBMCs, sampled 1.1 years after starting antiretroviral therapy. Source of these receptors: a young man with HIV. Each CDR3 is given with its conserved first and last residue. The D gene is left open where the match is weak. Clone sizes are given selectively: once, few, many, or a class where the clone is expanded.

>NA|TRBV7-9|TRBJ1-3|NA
CASSLDNQAGNTIYF
TGTGCCAGCAGCTTAGATAATCAGGCCGGAAACACCATATATTTT
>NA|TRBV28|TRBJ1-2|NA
CASSLPIGPSSYGYTF
TGTGCCAGCAGTTTGCCCATTGGGCCTTCTAGCTATGGCTACACCTTC
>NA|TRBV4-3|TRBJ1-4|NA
CASSSSSGFLNEKLFF
TGCGCCAGCAGCTCATCATCAGGTTTCCTTAATGAAAAACTGTTTTTT
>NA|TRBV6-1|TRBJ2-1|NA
CASSGTVSYNEQFF
TGTGCCAGCAGTGGGACAGTATCCTACAATGAGCAGTTCTTC
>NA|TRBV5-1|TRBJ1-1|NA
CASSLTGVFTGPGTEAFF
TGCGCCAGCAGCTTGACGGGGGTGTTTACCGGACCGGGAACTGAAGCTTTCTTT
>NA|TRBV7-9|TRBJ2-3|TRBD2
CASSKEAGGRDTQYF
TGTGCCAGCAGCAAAGAGGCGGGAGGAAGAGATACGCAGTATTTT
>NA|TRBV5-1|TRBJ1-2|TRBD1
CASSSLDRGRGYTF
TGCGCCAGCAGCTCCCTCGACAGGGGTCGGGGCTACACCTTC
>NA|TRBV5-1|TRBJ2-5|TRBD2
CASSLEVGRAETQYF
TGCGCCAGCAGCTTGGAGGTAGGGAGGGCAGAGACCCAGTACTTC
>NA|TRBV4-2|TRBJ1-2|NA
CASSQGKIGSDDYTF
TGTGCCAGCAGCCAAGGGAAGATCGGCTCGGATGACTACACCTTC
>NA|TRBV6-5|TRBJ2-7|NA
CASSYRVSYEQYF
TGTGCCAGCAGTTACAGGGTCTCCTACGAGCAGTACTTC
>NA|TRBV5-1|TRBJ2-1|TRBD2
CASSPGLADYNEQFF
TGCGCCAGCAGCCCCGGACTAGCGGATTACAATGAGCAGTTCTTC
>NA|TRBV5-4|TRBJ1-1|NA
CASSFAVMNTEAFF
TGTGCCAGCAGCTTTGCAGTGATGAACACTGAAGCTTTCTTT
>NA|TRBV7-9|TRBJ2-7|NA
CASSRGRGEQYF
TGTGCCAGCAGCCGGGGTCGAGGTGAGCAGTACTTC
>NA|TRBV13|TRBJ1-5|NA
CASSSHRVQPQHF
TGTGCCAGCAGCTCACACAGGGTGCAGCCCCAGCATTTT
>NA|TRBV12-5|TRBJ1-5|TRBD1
CASGGGGQGYQPQHF
TGTGCTAGTGGCGGGGGGGGACAGGGGTATCAGCCCCAGCATTTT
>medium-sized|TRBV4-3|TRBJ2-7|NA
CASSQDLWDGYEQYF
TGCGCCAGCAGCCAAGATCTATGGGACGGCTACGAGCAGTACTTC
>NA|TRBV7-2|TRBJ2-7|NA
CASSSIQKEQYF
TGTGCCAGCAGCTCAATACAGAAAGAGCAGTACTTC
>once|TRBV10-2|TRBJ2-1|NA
CASTLGSYNEQFF
TGCGCCAGCACTTTGGGCTCCTACAATGAGCAGTTCTTC
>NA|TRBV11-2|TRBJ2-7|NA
CASSPPGRSSYEQYF
TGTGCCAGCAGCCCCCCGGGACGTTCTTCCTACGAGCAGTACTTC
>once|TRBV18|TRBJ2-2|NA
CATQGGAEHNTGELFF
TGTGCCACCCAGGGGGGGGCCGAGCACAACACCGGGGAGCTGTTTTTT
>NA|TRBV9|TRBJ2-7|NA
CASSAGPSVYEQYF
TGTGCCAGCAGCGCGGGTCCTAGCGTCTACGAGCAGTACTTC
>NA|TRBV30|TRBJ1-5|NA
CAWSPQDNQPQHF
TGTGCCTGGAGTCCACAGGACAATCAGCCCCAGCATTTT
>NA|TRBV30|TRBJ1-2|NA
CAWSDTVPSYGYTF
TGTGCCTGGAGTGATACAGTTCCGAGCTATGGCTACACCTTC
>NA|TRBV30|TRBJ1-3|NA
CAWSRGRVSGNTIYF
TGTGCCTGGAGCCGGGGGCGAGTCTCTGGAAACACCATATATTTT
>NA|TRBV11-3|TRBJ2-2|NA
CASSFGTDTGELFF
TGTGCCAGCAGCTTTGGGACCGACACCGGGGAGCTGTTTTTT
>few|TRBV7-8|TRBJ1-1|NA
CASSLSAGLNTEAFF
TGTGCCAGCAGCTTATCGGCAGGCTTGAACACTGAAGCTTTCTTT
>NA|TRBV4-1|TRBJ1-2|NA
CASSQDSAGLSRYGYTF
TGCGCCAGCAGCCAAGATTCGGCGGGGCTTTCCCGATATGGCTACACCTTC
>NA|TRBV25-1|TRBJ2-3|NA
CASSRGLSTDTQYF
TGTGCCAGCAGTCGCGGGTTAAGCACAGATACGCAGTATTTT
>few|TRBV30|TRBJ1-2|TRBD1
CAWKGGFLYGYTF
TGTGCCTGGAAAGGGGGCTTCCTCTATGGCTACACCTTC
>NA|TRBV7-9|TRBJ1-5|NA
CASSLSGRASNQPQHF
TGTGCCAGCAGCTTATCGGGCAGGGCATCGAATCAGCCCCAGCATTTT
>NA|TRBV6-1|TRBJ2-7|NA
CASSEAWQGTYEQYF
TGTGCCAGCAGTGAAGCGTGGCAGGGGACCTACGAGCAGTACTTC
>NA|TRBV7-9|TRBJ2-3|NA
CASRSQRSLSTDTQYF
TGTGCCAGCAGGTCACAGCGTTCTCTAAGCACAGATACGCAGTATTTT
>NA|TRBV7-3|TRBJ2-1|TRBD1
CASSKKPPGGGYNEQFF
TGTGCCAGCAGTAAAAAGCCCCCAGGGGGCGGCTACAATGAGCAGTTCTTC
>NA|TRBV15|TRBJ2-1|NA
CATSAGQSYNEQFF
TGTGCCACCAGTGCGGGCCAGTCCTACAATGAGCAGTTCTTC
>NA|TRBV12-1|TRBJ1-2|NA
CARATRNYGYTF
TGTGCCAGGGCCACACGGAACTATGGCTACACCTTC
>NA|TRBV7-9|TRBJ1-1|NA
CASSLDFNTEAFF
TGTGCCAGCAGCTTGGACTTCAACACTGAAGCTTTCTTT
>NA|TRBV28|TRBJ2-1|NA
CASSSGQPYNEQFF
TGTGCCAGCAGCTCAGGACAGCCCTACAATGAGCAGTTCTTC
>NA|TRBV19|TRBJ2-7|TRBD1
CASTPGGATYEQYF
TGTGCCAGTACCCCAGGGGGCGCAACCTACGAGCAGTACTTC
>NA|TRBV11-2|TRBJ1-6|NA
CASSGRQTYNSPLHF
TGTGCCAGCAGCGGCCGACAGACCTATAATTCACCCCTCCACTTT
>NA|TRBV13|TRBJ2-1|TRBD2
CASSAVSGTPYNEQFF
TGTGCCAGCAGCGCCGTTAGCGGGACCCCCTACAATGAGCAGTTCTTC
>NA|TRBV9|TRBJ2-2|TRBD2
CASSAGLAGRELFF
TGTGCCAGCAGCGCGGGACTAGCGGGACGCGAGCTGTTTTTT
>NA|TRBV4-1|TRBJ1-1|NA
CASTETWTWNTEAFF
TGCGCCAGCACCGAAACCTGGACGTGGAACACTGAAGCTTTCTTT
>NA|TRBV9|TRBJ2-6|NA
CASSGNGRAGANVLTF
TGTGCCAGCAGCGGAAACGGACGGGCCGGGGCCAACGTCCTGACTTTC
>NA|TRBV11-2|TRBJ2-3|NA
CASSLSGTSTDTQYF
TGTGCCAGCAGCTTAAGTGGGACTAGCACAGATACGCAGTATTTT